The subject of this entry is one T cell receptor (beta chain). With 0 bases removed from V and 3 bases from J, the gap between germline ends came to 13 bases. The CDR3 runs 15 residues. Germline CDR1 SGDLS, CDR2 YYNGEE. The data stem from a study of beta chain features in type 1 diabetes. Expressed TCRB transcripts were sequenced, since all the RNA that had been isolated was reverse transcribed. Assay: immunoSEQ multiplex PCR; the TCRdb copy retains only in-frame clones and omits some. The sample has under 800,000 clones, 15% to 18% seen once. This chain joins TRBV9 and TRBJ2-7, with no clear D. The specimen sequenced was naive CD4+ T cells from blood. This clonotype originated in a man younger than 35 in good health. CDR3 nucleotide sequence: TGTGCCAGCAGCGTAGTACCCGACCCAGACTACGAGCAGTACTTC. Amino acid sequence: CASSVVPDPDYEQYF.